The rows below give T cell receptor beta chains drawn from one sample of a study of CD8 T cells in Susac syndrome. TCRdb analysed the immunoSEQ multiplex PCR reads with MiXCR anew, one entry per CDR3 protein. The sample includes some 110,000 distinct CDR3 sequences, 96% seen only once; the top ten take roughly 0.14%. The sample was CD4+ T cells from PBMCs. The receptors originated from a human donor with Susac syndrome. The CDR3 runs from the conserved cysteine through the conserved F or W.

>TRBJ2-7|TRBV30
CAWRREGEQYF
>TRBJ1-2|TRBV9
CASSVATAHGYTF
>TRBJ1-2|TRBV19
CASSRTGASGYTF
>TRBJ2-2|TRBV5-1
CASRGGVNTGELFF
>TRBJ2-7|TRBV29-1
CSGREPPSEQYF
>TRBJ1-1|TRBV29-1
CSVEAGRLNTEAFF
>TRBJ2-7|TRBV10-3
CAIRGQGKGEQYF
>TRBJ1-2|TRBV3-1
CASSQGTMGYTF
>TRBJ2-5|TRBV7-9
CASSSGHHLQETQYF
>TRBJ2-7|TRBV18
CASSPQGSSYEQYF
>TRBJ2-4|TRBV20-1
CSASSWLAVAKNIQYF
>TRBJ1-3|TRBV5-6
CASTRAGNTIYF
>TRBJ2-7|TRBV10-2
CASSESGRSTSYEQYF
>TRBJ2-2|TRBV20-1
CSGSGPTGTGELFF
>TRBJ2-5|TRBV29-1
CSGRTGAETQYF
>TRBJ2-5|TRBV18
CASSPPRYGDGETQYF
>TRBJ2-1|TRBV5-1
CASSLGLDSYNEQFF
>TRBJ2-1|TRBV12-3/TRBV12-4
CASTVTSGGNNEQFF
>TRBJ1-2|TRBV7-2
CASTLQGAQGGIYGYTF
>TRBJ2-7|TRBV28
CASTRLGYEQYF
>TRBJ2-2|TRBV6-5
CASNRDQGGELFF
>TRBJ2-7|TRBV14
CASSRATYEQYF
>TRBJ2-5|TRBV15
CATSGRAGGWETQYF
>TRBJ2-7|TRBV7-9
CASGDRISYEQYF
>TRBJ1-1|TRBV29-1
CSVGGNGRNTEAFF
>TRBJ2-2|TRBV5-6
CASSWTGLPGPNTGELFF
>TRBJ2-1|TRBV4-1
CASSQVEVGGYEQFF